Listed below are T cell receptor beta chains from one sample, sequenced in a study of blood T cell repertoires in COVID-19. Only in-frame clones appear in the TCRdb table, and some are missing; sequencing was by immunoSEQ multiplex PCR. The sample includes 290,000 or so clones, around 90% of them seen just once. Sequencing was performed on peripheral blood. The receptors derive from a man in his 70s with acute or convalescent COVID-19. The CDR3 runs from the conserved cysteine through the conserved F or W. The D gene is left open where the match is weak. Clone size is shown for a subset of rows, as once, few, many or a class of expanded clone.

J | V | size | length | D | DNA | CDR3
TRBJ1-5 | TRBV10-1 | . | 17 | TRBD1 | TGCGCCAGCAGTGAGTCTGAGACGGACAGGGCGAATCAGCCCCAGCATTTT | CASSESETDRANQPQHF
TRBJ2-3 | TRBV7-3 | . | 14 | . | TGTGCCAGCAGCACACAGGGACCCCCAGATACGCAGTATTTT | CASSTQGPPDTQYF
TRBJ2-1 | TRBV18 | . | 17 | . | TGTGCCAGCTCACCCCAAGGCGTCGGGGACTCCGGCAATGAGCAGTTCTTC | CASSPQGVGDSGNEQFF
TRBJ1-5 | TRBV18 | . | 16 | TRBD1 | TGTGCCAGCTCAGTGACAGGGGTTACACGCAATCAGCCCCAGCATTTT | CASSVTGVTRNQPQHF
TRBJ2-3 | TRBV5-1 | . | 15 | . | TGCGCCAGCAGCCTCCAGGGGCTAATCACAGATACGCAGTATTTT | CASSLQGLITDTQYF
TRBJ1-2 | TRBV5-6 | . | 15 | TRBD1 | TGTGCCAGCAGCTTGGCAGGGGGCCTTAACTATGGCTACACCTTC | CASSLAGGLNYGYTF
TRBJ1-4 | TRBV4-2 | . | 15 | . | TGTGCCAGCAGCCTTATACTCGCAACTAATGAAAAACTGTTTTTT | CASSLILATNEKLFF
TRBJ1-1 | TRBV6-5 | . | 13 | . | TGTGCCAGCAGGTTCTACAGGGACACTGAAGCTTTCTTT | CASRFYRDTEAFF
TRBJ2-7 | TRBV19 | . | 19 | TRBD2 | TGTGCCAGTAGTATAGGATCGGGGACGGGGCTAGCGGCTTTCTACGAGCAGTACTTC | CASSIGSGTGLAAFYEQYF
TRBJ1-5 | TRBV2 | . | 15 | TRBD1 | TGTGCCAGCAGTGAAGAGGGACAGGGCAATCAGCCCCAGCATTTT | CASSEEGQGNQPQHF
TRBJ1-1 | TRBV21-1 | . | 17 | . | TGTGCCAGCAGCAAACCCCCCCGTCAGGGGCTAGGGACTGAAGCTTTCTTT | CASSKPPRQGLGTEAFF
TRBJ1-2 | TRBV3-1/TRBV3-2 | . | 13 | . | TGTGCCAGCAGCCAGGGGGCTGCGGGTGGCTACACCTTC | CASSQGAAGGYTF
TRBJ1-3 | TRBV6-5 | many | 14 | . | TGTGCCACCACAGGGATAAACTCTGGAAACACCATATATTTT | CATTGINSGNTIYF
TRBJ1-5 | TRBV12-3/TRBV12-4 | . | 13 | TRBD1 | TGTGCCAGCAGGTGGGACAGTGATCAGCCCCAGCATTTT | CASRWDSDQPQHF
TRBJ2-7 | TRBV15 | . | 12 | . | TGTGCCACCAGCAGAGATGTCGGGGTGAGTTACTTC | CATSRDVGVSYF
TRBJ1-1 | TRBV16 | few | 15 | TRBD1 | TGTGCCAGCAGCCCGTTTAGACAGGGAGATACTGAAGCTTTCTTT | CASSPFRQGDTEAFF
TRBJ2-2 | TRBV5-1 | once | 17 | . | TGCGCCAGCAGCTTGTCCTTCGGCAGGCCGAACACCGGGGAGCTGTTTTTT | CASSLSFGRPNTGELFF
TRBJ1-5 | TRBV24-1 | . | 16 | TRBD1 | TGTGCCACCAGTGAACCCGGGACAGGGGGGAATCAGCCCCAGCATTTT | CATSEPGTGGNQPQHF
TRBJ2-7 | TRBV27 | . | 13 | TRBD2 | TGTGCCAGCAGTTTAGGGCGGGAGGGGGAGCAGTACTTC | CASSLGREGEQYF
TRBJ2-7 | TRBV7-8 | . | 14 | . | TGTGCCAGCAGCTTATTAGCGGCGAATTACGAGCAGTACTTC | CASSLLAANYEQYF
TRBJ2-3 | TRBV7-8 | . | 15 | TRBD2 | TGTGCCAGCAGTCTAAGCGGGACCCCCGCAGATACGCAGTATTTT | CASSLSGTPADTQYF
TRBJ2-7 | TRBV7-2 | . | 17 | TRBD2 | TGTGCCAGCAGCCCAGGCTCTGGGCGGGGGAGACGGGACGAGCAGTACTTC | CASSPGSGRGRRDEQYF
TRBJ1-2 | TRBV4-3 | . | 15 | . | TGCGCCAGCAGCCCCGGCGCAGGGGATCGTTATGGCTACACCTTC | CASSPGAGDRYGYTF
TRBJ1-1 | TRBV29-1 | . | 13 | TRBD1 | TGCAGCGTATTACAGGGGGCGAACACTGAAGCTTTCTTT | CSVLQGANTEAFF